This TCR beta chain was sequenced for a study of cytotoxic CD8 clonotypes in ibrutinib-treated CLL. The method was immunoSEQ multiplex PCR; TCRdb's version includes in-frame clones alone and lacks a portion of them. Of more than 85,000 clones in the sample, 77% were seen once. With regard to this clone: Its target is not known.

Overall study results and limits: Clonality increased at ibrutinib response and stayed stable in sustained remission. At progression, however, it fell back toward baseline. Contraction or stability on treatment was seen for public clonotypes, which were uncommon.

The V gene end was trimmed by 6 bases and the J gene end by 2 bases; junction bases not matched to a gene: 9. Germline loops: CDR1 MDHEN, CDR2 SYDVKM. This CDR3 is built from 15 residues. Here the sequenced sample was PBMCs, taken after 24 months of ibrutinib treatment. This TCR was sampled from a human donor with chronic lymphocytic leukemia. The chain couples TRBV28 to TRBJ2-5; 7 nucleotides line up with TRBD2. The CDR3 nucleotides read TGTGCCAGCAGGAAGCGGGACTATCGACAAGAGACCCAGTACTTC. The encoded protein is CASRKRDYRQETQYF.